These T cell receptor beta chains were read from a single sample in a study of PD-1 blockade in classical Hodgkin lymphoma. Sequencing used immunoSEQ multiplex PCR; TCRdb keeps in-frame clones, though not all of them. The table has tens of thousands of clones, 75% to 90% seen once. Material: peripheral blood mononuclear cells (PBMCs), obtained at baseline. The source is a human donor with classical Hodgkin lymphoma. The CDR3 runs from the conserved cysteine through the conserved F or W. D genes are given only for firm matches. Only some rows state a clone size, as once, few, many or a class for expanded clones.

size | J | D | V | length | DNA | CDR3
- | TRBJ1-3 | - | TRBV19 | 17 | TGTGCCAGCCAATTGGGACACCGTACGGAATGGGGAAACACCATATATTTT | CASQLGHRTEWGNTIYF
- | TRBJ2-1 | - | TRBV7-9 | 11 | TGTGCCAGCAGCTCCCAGAATGAGCAGTTCTTC | CASSSQNEQFF
- | TRBJ1-3 | TRBD1 | TRBV11-2 | 15 | TGTGCCAGCAGCTCCTGGACAGGGGGTAGAAACACCATATATTTT | CASSSWTGGRNTIYF
- | TRBJ1-4 | - | TRBV30 | 13 | TGTGCCCGCTCCCAGGGAACGAGTGAAAAACTGTTTTTT | CARSQGTSEKLFF
- | TRBJ1-3 | - | TRBV9 | 15 | TGTGCCAGCAGCGACGCCTTAGGGGATGGAAACACCATATATTTT | CASSDALGDGNTIYF
- | TRBJ2-5 | TRBD1 | TRBV7-9 | 15 | TGTGCCAGCAGCCAGGGGGCCGGGACCTTAGAGACCCAGTACTTC | CASSQGAGTLETQYF
once | TRBJ2-1 | - | TRBV28 | 14 | TGTGCCAGCAGTTTAGCTGGACAGTACAATGAGCAGTTCTTC | CASSLAGQYNEQFF
- | TRBJ2-7 | - | TRBV15 | 15 | TGTGCCACCAGCAGAGATTTCACGGATTCCTACGAGCAGTACTTC | CATSRDFTDSYEQYF
- | TRBJ2-1 | TRBD1 | TRBV28 | 15 | TGTGCCAGCAGTGGGCCGGACAGGGGTAAAAATGAGCAGTTCTTC | CASSGPDRGKNEQFF
- | TRBJ2-5 | TRBD2 | TRBV30 | 13 | TGTGCCTCGAAAACTAGCGGGGAAGAGACCCAGTACTTC | CASKTSGEETQYF
- | TRBJ2-3 | - | TRBV12-5 | 11 | TGTGCTAGTGGTTCGCCAGATACGCAGTATTTT | CASGSPDTQYF
- | TRBJ2-1 | - | TRBV9 | 15 | TGTGCCAGCAGCACCTGGGGGGTACTTTACAATGAGCAGTTCTTC | CASSTWGVLYNEQFF
- | TRBJ1-5 | - | TRBV21-1 | 14 | TGTGCCAGCAGCAAACACAGGGCAAGACAGCCCCAGCATTTT | CASSKHRARQPQHF
- | TRBJ1-1 | - | TRBV29-1 | 14 | TGCAGCGTGGTACCGGGACTTCAGAACACTGAAGCTTTCTTT | CSVVPGLQNTEAFF
once | TRBJ2-1 | - | TRBV5-4 | 12 | TGTGCCAGCAGCTTATCGACCAATGAGCAGTTCTTC | CASSLSTNEQFF
- | TRBJ2-3 | TRBD2 | TRBV5-1 | 17 | TGCGCCAGCAGCTTGGGGATAGCGGGGGCCGCGGGAGATACGCAGTATTTT | CASSLGIAGAAGDTQYF